This is a list of T cell receptor beta chains from one sample in a study of cytomegalovirus exposure and HLA in healthy donors. The repertoire was sequenced with immunoSEQ multiplex PCR; TCRdb's copy has only in-frame clones and lacks some. The table has 150,000 to 200,000 clones, approximately 79% seen once. The sequencing sample was made of PBMCs. The receptors here all came from a human donor in good health. CDR3s include the opening cysteine and the closing phenylalanine or tryptophan. A D gene is named only where the DNA matches it firmly. Size is stated for part of the rows, as once, few or many counts, or as a class when the clone is expanded.

>TRBD2|TRBV5-1|TRBJ2-7|few
TGCGCCAGCAGCTTGGCCGTTAGCGGGGGGGCCAGAAGCTACGAGCAGTACTTC
CASSLAVSGGARSYEQYF
>TRBD1|TRBV11-2|TRBJ1-1|once
TGTGCCAGCAGCGGACAGGGGAACACTGAAGCTTTCTTT
CASSGQGNTEAFF
>-|TRBV5-4|TRBJ1-1|few
TGTGCCAGCAGCTTGAGGGAGACTGAAGCTTTCTTT
CASSLRETEAFF
>TRBD2|TRBV10-3|TRBJ2-3|-
TGTGCCATCAGTGGGGCGGGGGGAGCTGCAGATACGCAGTATTTT
CAISGAGGAADTQYF
>TRBD2|TRBV25-1|TRBJ2-5|-
TGTGCCAGCAGGCTAGCGGTGGGAGAGACCCAGTACTTC
CASRLAVGETQYF
>-|TRBV2|TRBJ2-1|-
TGTGCCAGCAGAGGAGGAAGCGGAAACAATGAGCAGTTCTTC
CASRGGSGNNEQFF
>-|TRBV5-6|TRBJ2-7|-
TGTGCCAGCAGCCCCCCCCCAGGGGCCTACGAGCAGTACTTC
CASSPPPGAYEQYF
>-|TRBV4-3|TRBJ1-3|-
TGCGCCAGCAGCCAAGATCGGGCAGGAGGCTCTGGAAACACCATATATTTT
CASSQDRAGGSGNTIYF
>-|TRBV10-3|TRBJ1-2|-
TGTGCCATCACCGGACAGCGAAACTATGGCTACACCTTC
CAITGQRNYGYTF
>-|TRBV4-3|TRBJ2-7|-
TGCGCCAGCAGCCAAGTCCACAGTCAGGCGAGCTCCTACGAGCAGTACTTC
CASSQVHSQASSYEQYF
>TRBD2|TRBV18|TRBJ2-7|-
TGTGCCAGCTCACCAGTGGGGTTGGAAGCGGGGGTCTCCTACGAGCAGTACTTC
CASSPVGLEAGVSYEQYF
>TRBD2|TRBV7-3|TRBJ2-3|few
TGTGCCAGCAGCTTCCTAGCGGGTAGCACAGATACGCAGTATTTT
CASSFLAGSTDTQYF
>-|TRBV7-8|TRBJ2-1|-
TGTGCCAGCAGCCACCAGGGCTCCTACAATGAGCAGTTCTTC
CASSHQGSYNEQFF
>-|TRBV5-4|TRBJ2-7|-
TGTGCCAGCAGCTTTGGGGGGTCCTACGAGCAGTACTTC
CASSFGGSYEQYF